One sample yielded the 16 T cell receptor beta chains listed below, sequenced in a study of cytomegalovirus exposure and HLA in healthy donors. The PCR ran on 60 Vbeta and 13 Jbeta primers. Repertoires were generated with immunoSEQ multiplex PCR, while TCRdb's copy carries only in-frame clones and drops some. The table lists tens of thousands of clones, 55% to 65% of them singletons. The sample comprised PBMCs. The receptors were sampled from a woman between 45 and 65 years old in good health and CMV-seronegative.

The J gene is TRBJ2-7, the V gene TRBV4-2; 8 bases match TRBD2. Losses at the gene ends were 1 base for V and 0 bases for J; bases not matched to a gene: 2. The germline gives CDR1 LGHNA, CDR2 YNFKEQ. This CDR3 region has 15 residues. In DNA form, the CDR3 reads TGTGCCAGCAGCCAAGGGAGCGGGAGCTCCTACGAGCAGTACTTC. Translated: CASSQGSGSSYEQYF.

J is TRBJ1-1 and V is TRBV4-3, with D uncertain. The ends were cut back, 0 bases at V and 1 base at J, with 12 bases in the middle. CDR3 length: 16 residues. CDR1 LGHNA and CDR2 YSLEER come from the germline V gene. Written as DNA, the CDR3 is TGCGCCAGCAGCCAAGATAGGGAGGGAGGGAACACTGAAGCTTTCTTT. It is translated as CASSQDREGGNTEAFF.

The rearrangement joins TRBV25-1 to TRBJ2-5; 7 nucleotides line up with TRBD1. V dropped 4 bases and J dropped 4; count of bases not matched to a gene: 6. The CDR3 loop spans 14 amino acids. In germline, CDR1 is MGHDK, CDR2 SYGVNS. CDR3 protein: CASSGDRVRETQYF. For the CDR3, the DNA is TGTGCCAGCAGTGGAGACAGGGTTAGAGAGACCCAGTACTTC.

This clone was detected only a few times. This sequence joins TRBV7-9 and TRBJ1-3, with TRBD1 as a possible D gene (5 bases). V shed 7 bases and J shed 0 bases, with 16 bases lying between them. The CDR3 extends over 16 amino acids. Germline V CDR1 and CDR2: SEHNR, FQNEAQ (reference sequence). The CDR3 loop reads CASKRTPDISGNTIYF. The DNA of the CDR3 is TGTGCCAGCAAAAGGACACCTGATATCTCTGGAAACACCATATATTTT.

The CDR3 DNA is TGTGCCTGGAACACCGGGACAGGCTTTAGTGCTGAGCAGTTCTTC. Translation gives CAWNTGTGFSAEQFF. The V call is TRBV30, the J call TRBJ2-1; 8 bases map to TRBD1. Losses at the gene ends were 4 bases for V and 9 bases for J; bases not matched to a gene: 14. Germline CDR1 reads GTSNPN; CDR2 reads SVGIG (reference sequence). The CDR3 spans 15 residues.

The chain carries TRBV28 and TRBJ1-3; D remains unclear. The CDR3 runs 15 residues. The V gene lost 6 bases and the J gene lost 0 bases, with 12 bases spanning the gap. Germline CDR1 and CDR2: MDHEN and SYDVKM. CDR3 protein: CASRSNHLSGNTIYF. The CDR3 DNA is TGTGCCAGCAGATCTAACCACCTCTCTGGAAACACCATATATTTT. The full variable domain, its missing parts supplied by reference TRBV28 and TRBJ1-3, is DVKVTQSSRYLVKRTGEKVFLECVQDMDHENMFWYRQDPGLGLRLIYFSYDVKMKEKGDIPEGYSVSREKKERFSLILESASTNQTSMYLCASRSNHLSGNTIYFGEGSWLTVV.

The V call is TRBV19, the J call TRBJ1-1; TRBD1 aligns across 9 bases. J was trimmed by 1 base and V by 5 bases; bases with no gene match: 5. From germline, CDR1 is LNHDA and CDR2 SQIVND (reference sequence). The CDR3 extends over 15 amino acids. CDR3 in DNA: TGTGCCAGTAGTCCGAAGGACAGGGGGAACACTGAAGCTTTCTTT. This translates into CASSPKDRGNTEAFF.

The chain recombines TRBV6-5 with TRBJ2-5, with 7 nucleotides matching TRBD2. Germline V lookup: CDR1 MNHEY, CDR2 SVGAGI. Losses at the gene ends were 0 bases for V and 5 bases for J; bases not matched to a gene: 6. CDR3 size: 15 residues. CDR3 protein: CASSYSQGGAETQYF. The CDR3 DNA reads TGTGCCAGCAGTTACTCGCAGGGAGGGGCGGAGACCCAGTACTTC.

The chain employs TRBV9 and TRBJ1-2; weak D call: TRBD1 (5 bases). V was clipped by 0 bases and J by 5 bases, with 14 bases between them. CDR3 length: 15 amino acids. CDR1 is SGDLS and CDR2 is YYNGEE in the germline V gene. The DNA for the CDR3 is TGTGCCAGCAGCGTAGCGACCGACAGACGTTATGGCTACACCTTC. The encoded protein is CASSVATDRRYGYTF.

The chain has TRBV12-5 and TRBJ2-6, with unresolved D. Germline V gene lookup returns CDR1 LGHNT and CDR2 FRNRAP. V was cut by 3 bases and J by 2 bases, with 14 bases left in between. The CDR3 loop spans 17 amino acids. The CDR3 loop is CASGLAEARAGANVLTF. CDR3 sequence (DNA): TGTGCTAGTGGTTTAGCAGAAGCTAGAGCTGGGGCCAACGTCCTGACTTTC.

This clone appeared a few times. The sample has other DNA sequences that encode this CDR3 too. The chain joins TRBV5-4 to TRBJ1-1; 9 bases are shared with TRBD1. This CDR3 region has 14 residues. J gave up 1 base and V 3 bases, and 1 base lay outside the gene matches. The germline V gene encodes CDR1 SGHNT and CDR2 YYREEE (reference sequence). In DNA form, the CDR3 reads TGTGCCAGCAGCTCGGGACAGGGGAACACTGAAGCTTTCTTT. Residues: CASSSGQGNTEAFF.

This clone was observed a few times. The CDR3 nucleotides read TGTGCCAGCAGCTATTCCGGGATCGCCTACGAGCAGTACTTC. Translation: CASSYSGIAYEQYF. The V call is TRBV2, the J call TRBJ2-7; tentatively, D is TRBD2 (5 bases). This CDR3 has 14 residues. V shed 6 bases and J shed 2 bases, with 14 bases lying between them. Looked up from germline, CDR1 is SNHLY and CDR2 is FYNNEI.

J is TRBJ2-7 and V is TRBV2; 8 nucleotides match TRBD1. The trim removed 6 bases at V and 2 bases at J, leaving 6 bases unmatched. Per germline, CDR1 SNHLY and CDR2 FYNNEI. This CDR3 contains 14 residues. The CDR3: CASSPDRGPYEQYF. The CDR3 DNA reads TGTGCCAGCAGCCCCGACAGGGGCCCCTACGAGCAGTACTTC.

In DNA, the CDR3 is TGTGCCAGCAGCTCCGGGGGGATGGGCAATGAGCAGTTCTTC. Amino acids: CASSSGGMGNEQFF. V usage is TRBV13 and J usage is TRBJ2-1; 7 bases line up with TRBD2. Germline lookup yields CDR1 PRHDT and CDR2 FYEKMQ (reference sequence). V lost 4 bases and J lost 6; bases outside the gene matches: 6. This CDR3 is built from 14 residues.

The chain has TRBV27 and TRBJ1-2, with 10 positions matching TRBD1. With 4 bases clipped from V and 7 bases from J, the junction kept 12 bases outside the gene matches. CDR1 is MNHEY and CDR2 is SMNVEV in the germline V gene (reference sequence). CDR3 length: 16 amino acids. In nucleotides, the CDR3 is TGTGCCAGCAGTTCCCGCCTACCCGGGACAGGGGCTGGCTACACCTTC. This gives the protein CASSSRLPGTGAGYTF.

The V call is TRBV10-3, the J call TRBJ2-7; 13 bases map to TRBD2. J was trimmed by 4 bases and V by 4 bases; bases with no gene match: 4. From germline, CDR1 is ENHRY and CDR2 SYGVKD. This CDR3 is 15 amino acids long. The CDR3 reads CAISGRLAGGYEQYF. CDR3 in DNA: TGTGCCATCAGTGGGAGACTAGCGGGAGGTTACGAGCAGTACTTC.